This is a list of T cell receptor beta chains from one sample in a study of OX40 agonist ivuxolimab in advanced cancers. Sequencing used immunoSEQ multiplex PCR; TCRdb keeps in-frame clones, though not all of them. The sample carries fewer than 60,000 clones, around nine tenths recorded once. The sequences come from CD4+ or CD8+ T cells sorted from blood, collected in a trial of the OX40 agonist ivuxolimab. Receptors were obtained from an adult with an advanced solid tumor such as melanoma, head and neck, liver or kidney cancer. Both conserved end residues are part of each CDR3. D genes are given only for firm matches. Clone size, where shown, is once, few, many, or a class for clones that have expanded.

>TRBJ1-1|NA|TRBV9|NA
TGTGCCAGCAGCGTGCTCCGGGACACTGAAGCTTTCTTT
CASSVLRDTEAFF
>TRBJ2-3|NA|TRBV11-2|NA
TGTGCCAGCAGCATATTAGGGGGAGTAGGAACAGATACGCAGTATTTT
CASSILGGVGTDTQYF
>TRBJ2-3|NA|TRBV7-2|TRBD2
TGTGCCAGCAGCTTAACCCGGACTAGCGGGAGGGGTGCGGTTACGCAGTATTTT
CASSLTRTSGRGAVTQYF
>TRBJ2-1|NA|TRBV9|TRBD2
TGTGCCAGCAGCAGAACTAGCGGGTTATTCAATGAGCAGTTCTTC
CASSRTSGLFNEQFF
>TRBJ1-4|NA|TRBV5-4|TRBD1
TGTGCCAGCAGCTCTGGACAGGGACGTGAAAAACTGTTTTTT
CASSSGQGREKLFF
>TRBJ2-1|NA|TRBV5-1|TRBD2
TGCGCCAGCAGCTCCGGGACTAGCGGAAACAATGAGCAGTTCTTC
CASSSGTSGNNEQFF
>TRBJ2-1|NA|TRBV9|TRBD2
TGTGCCAGCGAGCGGGAGCCCAACTACAATGAGCAGTTCTTC
CASEREPNYNEQFF
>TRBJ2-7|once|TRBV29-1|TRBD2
TGCAGCGCCGGACTAGCGGGAGCTAGCGAGCAGTACTTC
CSAGLAGASEQYF
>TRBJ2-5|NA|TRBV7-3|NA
TGTGCCAGCAGCTTCAGTAGCGCCCAAGAGACCCAGTACTTC
CASSFSSAQETQYF
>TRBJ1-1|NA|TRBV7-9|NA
TGTGCCAGCAGCTTATACCGGGACTCTCACACTGAAGCTTTCTTT
CASSLYRDSHTEAFF
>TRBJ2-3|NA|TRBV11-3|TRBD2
TGTGCCAGCAGCTTCGGGAGTAGCGGGATTCGCACAGATACGCAGTATTTT
CASSFGSSGIRTDTQYF
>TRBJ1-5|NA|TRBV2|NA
TGTGCCAGCAGTAAGGACCGCTTCAATCAGCCCCAGCATTTT
CASSKDRFNQPQHF
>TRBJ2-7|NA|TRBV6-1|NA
TGTGCCAGCAGTGCTGCCGAGGGTACCTACGAGCAGTACTTC
CASSAAEGTYEQYF
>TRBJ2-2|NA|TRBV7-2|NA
TGTGCCAGCAGCTTGAGACTAGGAGGCGGGGAGCTGTTTTTT
CASSLRLGGGELFF
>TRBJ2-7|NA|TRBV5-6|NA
TGTGCCAGCAGCTTGGCCCCGGTGGGGGGTCATAGGTACGAGCAGTACTTC
CASSLAPVGGHRYEQYF
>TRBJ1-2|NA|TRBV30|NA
TGTGCCTGGAGTGTAGGGGGTTCTGGCTACACCTTC
CAWSVGGSGYTF